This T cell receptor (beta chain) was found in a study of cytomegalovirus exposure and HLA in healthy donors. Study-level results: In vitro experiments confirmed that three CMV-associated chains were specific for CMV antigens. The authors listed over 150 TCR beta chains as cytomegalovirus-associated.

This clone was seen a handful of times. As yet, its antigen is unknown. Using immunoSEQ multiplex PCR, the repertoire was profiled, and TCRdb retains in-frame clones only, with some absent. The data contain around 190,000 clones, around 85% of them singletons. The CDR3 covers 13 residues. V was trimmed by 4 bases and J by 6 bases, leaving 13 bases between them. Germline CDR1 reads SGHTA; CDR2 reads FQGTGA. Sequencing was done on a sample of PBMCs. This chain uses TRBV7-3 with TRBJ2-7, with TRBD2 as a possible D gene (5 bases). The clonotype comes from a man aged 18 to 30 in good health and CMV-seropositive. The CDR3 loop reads CASSSGPEAEQYF. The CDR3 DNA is TGTGCCAGCAGCTCGGGCCCGGAGGCCGAGCAGTACTTC.